Following are 14 T cell receptor beta chains from one sample sequenced in a study of OX40 agonist ivuxolimab in advanced cancers. The assay was immunoSEQ multiplex PCR, and TCRdb's table has in-frame clones only and misses some. The table lists about 63,000 clones, approximately 91% of them singletons. Specimen: CD4+ or CD8+ T cells sorted from blood, collected in a trial of the OX40 agonist ivuxolimab. All receptors come from an adult with an advanced solid tumor such as melanoma, head and neck, liver or kidney cancer.

This chain uses TRBV6-1 with TRBJ2-2, with 7 bases fitting TRBD1. Germline trimming cut 4 bases from V and 6 bases from J; bases unmatched to any gene: 2. The CDR3 extends over 13 amino acids. Germline CDR1 MNHNS, CDR2 SASEGT. The CDR3 reads CASSGRGSGELFF. The CDR3 nucleotides are TGTGCCAGCAGTGGCAGGGGGTCCGGGGAGCTGTTTTTT.

This chain joins TRBV6-1 and TRBJ2-5; D remains ambiguous. This CDR3 has 14 amino acids. V lost 6 bases to trimming and J lost 1 base, with 12 bases between them. Germline V lookup: CDR1 MNHNS, CDR2 SASEGT. The CDR3 loop reads CASRATLAQETQYF. CDR3 DNA sequence: TGTGCCAGCAGGGCTACATTGGCCCAAGAGACCCAGTACTTC.

The rearrangement uses TRBV11-2 and TRBJ1-2, with D possibly being TRBD1 (6 bases). The CDR3 runs 14 residues. V dropped 1 base and J dropped 8 bases, with 14 bases sitting between them. Germline V gene lookup returns CDR1 SGHAT and CDR2 FQNNGV. The CDR3: CASSLGAGGAGYTF. In DNA form, the CDR3 reads TGTGCCAGCAGCTTAGGTGCTGGGGGGGCAGGCTACACCTTC. The full variable domain, in which reference TRBV11-2 and TRBJ1-2 provide the parts outside the CDR3, is EAGVAQSPRYKIIEKRQSVAFWCNPISGHATLYWYQQILGQGPKLLIQFQNNGVVDDSQLPKDRFSAERLKGVDSTLKIQPAKLEDSAVYLCASSLGAGGAGYTFGSGTRLTVV.

This chain uses TRBV7-2 with TRBJ2-1, with TRBD2 identical over 7 bases. The CDR3 is 15 amino acids. Trimming cost V 2 bases and J 2 bases; bases outside gene matches: 3. Looked up from germline, CDR1 is SGHTA and CDR2 is FQGNSA. The CDR3 coding sequence is TGTGCCAGCAGCTTAAGGACTAGGACCTACAATGAGCAGTTCTTC. Protein product: CASSLRTRTYNEQFF.

This chain connects TRBV10-2 to TRBJ1-1; D perhaps matches TRBD1 (6 bases). The CDR3 runs to 12 residues. Per the germline V gene, CDR1 is WSHSY and CDR2 is SAAADI. Trimming cost V 4 bases and J 9 bases, with 12 bases left between them. Written as DNA, the CDR3 is TGCGCCAGCAGTGCGAGGGGGGAAAAAGCTTTCTTT. This translates into CASSARGEKAFF.

This chain connects TRBV6-1 to TRBJ2-7; D might be TRBD2 (6 bases). Deletions cut 6 bases from V and 4 bases from J, with 16 bases between. Germline V lookup: CDR1 MNHNS, CDR2 SASEGT. The CDR3 runs to 14 residues. CDR3 residues: CASRRDARGYEQYF. In DNA form, the CDR3 reads TGTGCCAGCAGGCGGGACGCCCGAGGATACGAGCAGTACTTC.

The chain employs TRBV12-5 and TRBJ2-7, with D perhaps TRBD2 (5 bases). Germline V gene sequence: CDR1 LGHNT, CDR2 FRNRAP. The CDR3 loop spans 12 amino acids. The V gene lost 6 bases and the J gene lost 3 bases, with 9 bases spanning the gap. CDR3 DNA sequence: TGTGCTAGTGGCTCGGGGAACTACGAGCAGTACTTC. Translation gives CASGSGNYEQYF.

This rearrangement joins TRBV9 to TRBJ1-2; D is possibly TRBD1 (5 bases). The CDR3 has 13 amino acids. Germline CDR1 reads SGDLS; CDR2 reads YYNGEE. V was cut by 3 bases and J by 6 bases, with 12 bases left in between. Written as DNA, the CDR3 is TGTGCCAGCAGCGGACCGGGCAGGGATGGCTACACCTTC. Translation: CASSGPGRDGYTF.

The CDR3: CASSRLEETQYF. As DNA, the CDR3 is TGCGCCAGCAGCCGACTAGAAGAGACCCAGTACTTC. The chain carries TRBV5-1 and TRBJ2-5, with D possibly being TRBD2 (6 bases). This CDR3 comprises 12 residues. Trimming stripped 4 bases from V and 3 bases from J, with 7 bases between. Germline V gene sequence: CDR1 SGHRS, CDR2 YFSETQ. Drawing the rest from reference TRBV5-1 and TRBJ2-5, the complete variable domain is KAGVTQTPRYLIKTRGQQVTLSCSPISGHRSVSWYQQTPGQGLQFLFEYFSETQRNKGNFPGRFSGRQFSNSRSEMNVSTLELGDSALYLCASSRLEETQYFGPGTRLLVL.

The chain combines TRBV7-3 with TRBJ1-2; maybe TRBD1 (5 bases). Trimming removed 0 bases from V and 5 bases from J, with 16 bases in between. Germline V CDR1 and CDR2: SGHTA, FQGTGA. The CDR3 length is 16 residues. CDR3 DNA: TGTGCCAGCAGCTTAACAGCCGGGGGACCCGGGTATGGCTACACCTTC. Encoded protein: CASSLTAGGPGYGYTF.

The V call is TRBV6-6, the J call TRBJ2-2; 8 bases map to TRBD2. V shed 8 bases, J shed 5 bases, and the junction held 7 bases outside the gene matches. Germline V gene data show CDR1 as MNHNY and CDR2 as SVGAGI (reference sequence). The CDR3 spans 14 residues. Written as DNA, the CDR3 is TGTGCCAGCGCGGGGGGCCAGGTAACCGGGGAGCTGTTTTTT. Amino acid sequence: CASAGGQVTGELFF.

The chain recombines TRBV2 with TRBJ1-2; unclear D gene. The V gene lost 5 bases and the J gene lost 3 bases, with 4 bases spanning the gap. This CDR3 has 11 residues. From germline, CDR1 is SNHLY and CDR2 FYNNEI. In nucleotides, the CDR3 is TGTGCCAGCAGTCCCCACTATGGCTACACCTTC. This gives the protein CASSPHYGYTF.

V is TRBV30 and J is TRBJ1-2; 7 bases are a match to TRBD1. Germline V CDR1 and CDR2: GTSNPN, SVGIG (reference sequence). J lost 3 bases, V lost 1 base, and 2 bases had no gene match. This CDR3 is built from 13 residues. CDR3 residues: CAWSGQGYYGYTF. In DNA, the CDR3 is TGTGCCTGGAGTGGACAGGGTTACTATGGCTACACCTTC. The variable domain in full, with the rest retrieved from reference TRBV30 and TRBJ1-2, is SQTIHQWPATLVQPVGSPLSLECTVEGTSNPNLYWYRQAAGRGLQLLFYSVGIGQISSEVPQNLSASRPQDRQFILSSKKLLLSDSGFYLCAWSGQGYYGYTFGSGTRLTVV.

This chain joins TRBV6-5 and TRBJ2-3; the match to TRBD2 covers 8 bases. This CDR3 has 14 residues. Germline V lookup: CDR1 MNHEY, CDR2 SVGAGI. V lost 6 bases, J lost 3 bases, and 5 bases stayed unmatched. The CDR3 spells CASSQLAETDTQYF. CDR3 in DNA: TGTGCCAGCAGCCAACTAGCGGAGACAGATACGCAGTATTTT.